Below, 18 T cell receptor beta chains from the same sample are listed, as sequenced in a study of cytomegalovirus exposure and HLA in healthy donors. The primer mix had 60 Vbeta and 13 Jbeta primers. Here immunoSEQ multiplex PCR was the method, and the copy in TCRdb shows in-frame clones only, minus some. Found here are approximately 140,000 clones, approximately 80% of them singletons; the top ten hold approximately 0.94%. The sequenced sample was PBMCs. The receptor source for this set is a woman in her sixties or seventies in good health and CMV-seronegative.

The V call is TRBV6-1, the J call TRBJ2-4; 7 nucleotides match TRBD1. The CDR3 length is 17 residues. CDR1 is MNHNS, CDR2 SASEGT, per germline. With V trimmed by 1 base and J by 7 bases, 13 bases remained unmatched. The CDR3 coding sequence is TGTGCCAGCAGTGAAGGACAGGGCCGAGATCGAGGGAACATTCAGTACTTC. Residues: CASSEGQGRDRGNIQYF.

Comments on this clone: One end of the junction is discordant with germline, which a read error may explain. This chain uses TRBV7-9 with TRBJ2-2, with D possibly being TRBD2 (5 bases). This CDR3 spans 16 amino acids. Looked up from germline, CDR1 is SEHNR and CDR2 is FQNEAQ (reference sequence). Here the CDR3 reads CSSSLAGGGGSGELFF. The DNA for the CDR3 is TGTTCCAGCAGCTTAGCCGGAGGTGGTGGGTCGGGGGAGCTGTTTTTT.

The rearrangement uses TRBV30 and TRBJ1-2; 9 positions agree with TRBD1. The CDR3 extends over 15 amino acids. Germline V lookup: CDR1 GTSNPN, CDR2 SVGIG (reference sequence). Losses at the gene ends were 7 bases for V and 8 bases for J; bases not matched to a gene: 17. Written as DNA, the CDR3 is TGTGCCTACACACTGAACTACAGGGGGCGAGAGGGCTACACCTTC. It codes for CAYTLNYRGREGYTF.

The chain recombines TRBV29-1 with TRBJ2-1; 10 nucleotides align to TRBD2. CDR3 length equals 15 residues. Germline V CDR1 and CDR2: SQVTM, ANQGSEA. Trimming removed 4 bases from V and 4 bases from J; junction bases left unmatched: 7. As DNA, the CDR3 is TGCAGCGTTGTATTTACTAGCGGGATATACAATGAGCAGTTCTTC. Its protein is CSVVFTSGIYNEQFF.

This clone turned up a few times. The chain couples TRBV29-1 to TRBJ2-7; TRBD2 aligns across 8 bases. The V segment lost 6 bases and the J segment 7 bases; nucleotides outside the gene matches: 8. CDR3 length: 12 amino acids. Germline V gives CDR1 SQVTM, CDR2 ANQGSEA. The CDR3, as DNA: TGCAGCGTCGGGGGGGGCGCCGGTGAGCAGTACTTC. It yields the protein CSVGGGAGEQYF.

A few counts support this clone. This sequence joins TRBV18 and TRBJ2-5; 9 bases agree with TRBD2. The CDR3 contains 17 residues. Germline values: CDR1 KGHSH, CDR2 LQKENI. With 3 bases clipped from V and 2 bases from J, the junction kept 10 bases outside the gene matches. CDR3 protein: CASSPVLYSGRQETQYF. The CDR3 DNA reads TGTGCCAGCTCACCGGTCCTGTATAGCGGGAGACAAGAGACCCAGTACTTC.

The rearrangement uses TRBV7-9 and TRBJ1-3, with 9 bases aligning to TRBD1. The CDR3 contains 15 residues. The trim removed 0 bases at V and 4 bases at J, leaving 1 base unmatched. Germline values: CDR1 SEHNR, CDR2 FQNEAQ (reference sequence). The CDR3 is CASSLAGTGGNTIYF. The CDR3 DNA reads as TGTGCCAGCAGCTTAGCTGGGACAGGGGGAAACACCATATATTTT.

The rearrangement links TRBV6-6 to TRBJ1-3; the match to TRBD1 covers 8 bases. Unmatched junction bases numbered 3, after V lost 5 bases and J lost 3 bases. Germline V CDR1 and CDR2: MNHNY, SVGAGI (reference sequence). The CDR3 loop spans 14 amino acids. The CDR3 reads CASSTGQGGNTIYF. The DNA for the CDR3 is TGTGCCAGCAGTACCGGACAGGGTGGAAACACCATATATTTT.

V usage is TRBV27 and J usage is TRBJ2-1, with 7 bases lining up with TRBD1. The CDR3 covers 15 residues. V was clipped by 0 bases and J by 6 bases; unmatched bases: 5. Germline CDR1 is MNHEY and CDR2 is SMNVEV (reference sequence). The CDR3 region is CASSLSSTGFNEQFF. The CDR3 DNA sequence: TGTGCCAGCAGTTTATCGTCGACAGGGTTCAATGAGCAGTTCTTC.

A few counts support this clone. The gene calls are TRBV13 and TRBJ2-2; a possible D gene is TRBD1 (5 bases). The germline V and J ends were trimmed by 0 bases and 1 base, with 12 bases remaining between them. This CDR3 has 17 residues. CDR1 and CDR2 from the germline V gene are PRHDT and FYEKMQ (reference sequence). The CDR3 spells CASSLGLVTGNTGELFF. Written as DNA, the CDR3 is TGTGCCAGCAGCTTAGGCCTTGTAACAGGGAACACCGGGGAGCTGTTTTTT.

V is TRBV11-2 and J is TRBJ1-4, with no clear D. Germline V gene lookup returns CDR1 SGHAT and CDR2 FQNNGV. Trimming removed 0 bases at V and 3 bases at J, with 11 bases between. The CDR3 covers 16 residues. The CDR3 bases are TGTGCCAGCAGCTTAGATCGGGGAGGACCTAATGAAAAACTGTTTTTT. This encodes CASSLDRGGPNEKLFF.

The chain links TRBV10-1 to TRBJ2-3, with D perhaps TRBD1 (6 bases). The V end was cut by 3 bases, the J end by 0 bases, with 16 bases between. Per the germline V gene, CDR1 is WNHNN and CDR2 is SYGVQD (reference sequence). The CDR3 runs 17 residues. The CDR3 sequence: CASSETRTASSTDTQYF. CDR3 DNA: TGCGCCAGCAGTGAAACTAGGACAGCCTCTAGCACAGATACGCAGTATTTT.

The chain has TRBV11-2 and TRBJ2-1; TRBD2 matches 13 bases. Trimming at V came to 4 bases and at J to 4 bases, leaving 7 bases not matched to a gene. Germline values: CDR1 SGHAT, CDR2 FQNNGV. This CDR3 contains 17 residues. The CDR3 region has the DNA TGTGCCAGCAGCTCGGTGACTAGCGGGGGGCGGTACAATGAGCAGTTCTTC. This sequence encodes CASSSVTSGGRYNEQFF.

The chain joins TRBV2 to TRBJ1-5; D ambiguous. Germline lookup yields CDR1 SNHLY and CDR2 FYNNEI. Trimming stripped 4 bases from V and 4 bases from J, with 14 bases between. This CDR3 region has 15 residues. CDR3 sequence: CASSVFGAENQPQHF. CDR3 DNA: TGTGCCAGCAGTGTGTTCGGAGCGGAAAATCAGCCCCAGCATTTT.

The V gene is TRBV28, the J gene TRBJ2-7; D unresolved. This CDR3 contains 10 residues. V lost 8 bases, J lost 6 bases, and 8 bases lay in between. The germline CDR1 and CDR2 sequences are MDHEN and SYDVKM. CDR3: CASGSGEQYF. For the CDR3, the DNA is TGTGCCAGCGGTTCGGGCGAGCAGTACTTC.

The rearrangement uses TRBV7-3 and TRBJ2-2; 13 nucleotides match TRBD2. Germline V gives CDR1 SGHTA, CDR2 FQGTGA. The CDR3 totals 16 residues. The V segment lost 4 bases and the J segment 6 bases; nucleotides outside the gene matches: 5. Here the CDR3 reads CASSSLAGGGPGELFF. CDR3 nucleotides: TGTGCCAGCAGCTCACTAGCGGGAGGGGGCCCCGGGGAGCTGTTTTTT.

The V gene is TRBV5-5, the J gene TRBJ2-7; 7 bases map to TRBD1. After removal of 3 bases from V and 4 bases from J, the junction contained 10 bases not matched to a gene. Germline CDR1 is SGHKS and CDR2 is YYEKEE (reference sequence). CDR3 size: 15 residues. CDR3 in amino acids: CASSSQTGHGYEQYF. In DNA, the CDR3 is TGTGCCAGCAGCTCCCAGACAGGGCACGGGTACGAGCAGTACTTC.

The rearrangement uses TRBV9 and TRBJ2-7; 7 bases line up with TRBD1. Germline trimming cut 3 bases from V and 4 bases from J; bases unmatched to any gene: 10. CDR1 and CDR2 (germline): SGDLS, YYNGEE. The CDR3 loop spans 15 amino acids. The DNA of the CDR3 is TGTGCCAGCAGCGGGGGGACAGCCAGGGGTTACGAGCAGTACTTC. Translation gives CASSGGTARGYEQYF.